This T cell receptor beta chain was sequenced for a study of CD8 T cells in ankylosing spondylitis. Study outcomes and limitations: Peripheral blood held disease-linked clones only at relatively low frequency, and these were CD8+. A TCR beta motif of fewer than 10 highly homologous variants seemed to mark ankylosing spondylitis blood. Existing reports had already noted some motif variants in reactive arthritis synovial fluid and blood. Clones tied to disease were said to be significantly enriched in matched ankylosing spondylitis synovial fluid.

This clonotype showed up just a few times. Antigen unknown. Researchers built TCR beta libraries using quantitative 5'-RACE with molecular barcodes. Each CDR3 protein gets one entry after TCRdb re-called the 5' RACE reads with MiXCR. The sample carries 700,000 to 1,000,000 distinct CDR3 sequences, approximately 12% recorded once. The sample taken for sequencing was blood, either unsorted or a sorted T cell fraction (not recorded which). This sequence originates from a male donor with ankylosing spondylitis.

CDR3 protein: CASSRLGTNEQFF. The CDR3 DNA reads TGTGCCAGCAGTAGATTAGGGACCAATGAGCAGTTCTTC. J is TRBJ2-1 and V is TRBV6-1; D could derive from TRBD1 or TRBD2 (5 bases each). Germline lookup yields CDR1 MNHNS and CDR2 SASEGT. The V end lost 5 bases, the J end lost 6 bases, and 11 bases lay between the germline ends. The CDR3 spans 13 residues.